The source of this T cell receptor (beta chain) is a study of T cell responses to AZD1222 COVID-19 vaccine. Assay: immunoSEQ multiplex PCR; the TCRdb copy retains only in-frame clones and omits some. Of 200,000 to 250,000 clones in the sample, 93% are singletons; the top ten hold more than 0.8%. The sample was peripheral blood, taken on day 0 of MenACWY control vaccination. The receptor comes from an adult in good health.

CDR3 region: CASREQGLLRGGYTF. In nucleotides, the CDR3 is TGTGCCAGCAGAGAGCAGGGTTTACTTCGGGGTGGCTACACCTTC. The V and J genes are TRBV5-4 and TRBJ1-2, with a possible D match to TRBD1 (5 bases). V lost 5 bases to trimming and J lost 7 bases, with 21 bases between them. Germline CDR1 is SGHNT and CDR2 is YYREEE (reference sequence). The CDR3 has 15 amino acids.